The TCR beta chain described here comes from a study of beta chain features in type 1 diabetes. General study findings and limits: For Type 1 diabetes patients, all four CD4+ subsets carried TCRB CDR3s that were moderately but significantly shorter. There was no resolution here of whether HLA type influences TCRB rearrangement.

The CDR3 spans 12 residues. Germline CDR1 reads SGHTA; CDR2 reads FQGNSA. V lost 3 bases, J lost 4 bases, and 4 bases lay in between. The investigators reverse transcribed all of the isolated RNA, so they sequenced expressed TCRB transcripts. Mean read depth for naive, central memory and regulatory T cell samples was some 3.8 million reads. The table came from immunoSEQ multiplex PCR; TCRdb's copy has only in-frame clones and leaves some out. The sample has some 200,000 clones, 16% seen once; the top ten hold less than 0.09%. This clone was seen a few times. The antigen is unknown. Naive, central memory, regulatory and stem cell-like memory cells within the CD4+ compartment were sorted using CD45RO/CCR7/CD25/CD127/CD95/CD27.

Sequenced: naive CD4+ T cells from blood. The chain is built from TRBV7-2 and TRBJ2-1; D unclear. The TCR comes from a man under 40 with type 1 diabetes. CDR3 amino acids: CASSFIYNEQFF. In DNA, the CDR3 is TGTGCCAGCAGCTTCATATACAATGAGCAGTTCTTC.